This entry describes one T cell receptor beta chain. The data originate from a study of T-cell memory formation after mild COVID-19. One entry per CDR3 protein, called by TCRdb with MiXCR from the 5' RACE reads. The table lists around 320,000 distinct CDR3 sequences, 19% of them singletons. The clonotype comes from a man aged 18 to 35 who had mild COVID-19 (a few samples of this study predate the infection). Cell type and time point are not known. Sequenced: PBMCs or a T cell subset sorted from them (not recorded which).

CDR3 nucleotides: TGTGCCAGCAGTACCAACCTTCTCCCCCAGCATTTT. This gives the protein CASSTNLLPQHF. The genes are TRBV6-2 or TRBV6-3 and TRBJ1-5; D is undetermined. V was trimmed by 5 bases and J by 10 bases, leaving 12 bases between them. This CDR3 has 12 residues. CDR1 is MNHEY and CDR2 is SVGEGT in the germline V gene.